These T cell receptor beta chains were read from a single sample in a study of blood T cell repertoires in COVID-19. The table came from immunoSEQ multiplex PCR; TCRdb's copy has only in-frame clones and leaves some out. There are about 370,000 clones in the sample; around 92% occur only once, and about 1.7% lies in the top ten. The material sequenced was PBMCs or T cells enriched from blood (not recorded which). The receptors shown here come from a woman aged 25 to 39 who had recovered from COVID-19. CDR3s include the opening cysteine and the closing phenylalanine or tryptophan. The order of the fields is clone size, V gene, J gene, CDR3 length, D gene, CDR3 DNA, CDR3 protein. D genes are given only for firm matches. Some rows have no size entry. The others give once, few or many, or a class for an expanded clone.

once	TRBV9	TRBJ2-3	14	TRBD1	TGTGCCAGCAGCCCCGGACAGGGTGGAGATACGCAGTATTTT	CASSPGQGGDTQYF
.	TRBV4-1	TRBJ1-4	18	.	TGCGCCAGCAGCCAAGACCCCGGGAGCTTTGCAACTAATGAAAAACTGTTTTTT	CASSQDPGSFATNEKLFF
.	TRBV28	TRBJ2-3	14	TRBD1	TGTGCCAGCAGTTTCAGGGGGCGAGCAGATACGCAGTATTTT	CASSFRGRADTQYF
.	TRBV5-4	TRBJ1-2	15	TRBD1	TGTGCCAGCAGCTTGGGTTTCGACAGGGGGTTTGGCTACACCTTC	CASSLGFDRGFGYTF
.	TRBV24-1	TRBJ2-5	15	TRBD1	TGTGCCACCAGTGTCCTTGACAGGGAACAAGAGACCCAGTACTTC	CATSVLDREQETQYF
once	TRBV10-3	TRBJ2-7	13	.	TGTGCCATCAGTGAACCGGGACTCTACGAGCAGTACTTC	CAISEPGLYEQYF
.	TRBV19	TRBJ2-1	13	TRBD2	TGTGCCAGTAGCGGGGACTACTACAATGAGCAGTTCTTC	CASSGDYYNEQFF
.	TRBV9	TRBJ1-6	14	.	TGTGCCAGCAGCCAAGGAGGGGCCAATTCACCCCTCCACTTT	CASSQGGANSPLHF
.	TRBV5-1	TRBJ1-1	18	TRBD1	TGCGCCAGCAGCCCGTTGGGACAGAGGAACCAACTTAGCGCTGAAGCTTTCTTT	CASSPLGQRNQLSAEAFF
few	TRBV2	TRBJ2-2	14	TRBD1	TGTGCCAGTCGGACAGGGGAAAACCCCGGGGAGCTGTTTTTT	CASRTGENPGELFF
.	TRBV11-3	TRBJ2-2	14	.	TGTGCCAGCAGCTTGGGCCCCGACACCGGGGAGCTGTTTTTT	CASSLGPDTGELFF
.	TRBV12-5	TRBJ2-7	13	.	TGTGCTAGTGGTTTGTTACGTAGCTACGAGCAGTACTTC	CASGLLRSYEQYF
.	TRBV7-9	TRBJ1-5	16	TRBD1	TGTGCCAGCAGCGGAGGACAGGGCGATAGCAATCAGCCCCAGCATTTT	CASSGGQGDSNQPQHF
.	TRBV28	TRBJ2-1	14	.	TGTGCCAGCAGTTTAATACGGGGTTCGGGTGAGCAGTTCTTC	CASSLIRGSGEQFF
.	TRBV6-4	TRBJ1-2	13	.	TGTGCCAGCAGTGAGAGCTATAACTATGGCTACACCTTC	CASSESYNYGYTF
few	TRBV10-3	TRBJ1-2	18	.	TGTGCCATCAGCGTCAGTGGGGACCGAATCGGGGGTAACTATGGCTACACCTTC	CAISVSGDRIGGNYGYTF
.	TRBV10-1	TRBJ2-7	14	TRBD1	TGCGCCAGCAGTGAGTCCACAGGGGTGGACGAGCAGTACTTC	CASSESTGVDEQYF
.	TRBV3-1/TRBV3-2	TRBJ2-1	16	.	TGTGCCAGCAGCCAAGTGGAAGGGACTTACTACAATGAGCAGTTCTTC	CASSQVEGTYYNEQFF
few	TRBV19	TRBJ1-2	15	.	TGTGCCAGTAGAAAACCCCCCGCCTCCGGGGATGGCTACACCTTC	CASRKPPASGDGYTF
.	TRBV6-2/TRBV6-3	TRBJ1-1	11	.	TGTGCCAGCAGTTACGGGGGGATCGGTTTCTTT	CASSYGGIGFF